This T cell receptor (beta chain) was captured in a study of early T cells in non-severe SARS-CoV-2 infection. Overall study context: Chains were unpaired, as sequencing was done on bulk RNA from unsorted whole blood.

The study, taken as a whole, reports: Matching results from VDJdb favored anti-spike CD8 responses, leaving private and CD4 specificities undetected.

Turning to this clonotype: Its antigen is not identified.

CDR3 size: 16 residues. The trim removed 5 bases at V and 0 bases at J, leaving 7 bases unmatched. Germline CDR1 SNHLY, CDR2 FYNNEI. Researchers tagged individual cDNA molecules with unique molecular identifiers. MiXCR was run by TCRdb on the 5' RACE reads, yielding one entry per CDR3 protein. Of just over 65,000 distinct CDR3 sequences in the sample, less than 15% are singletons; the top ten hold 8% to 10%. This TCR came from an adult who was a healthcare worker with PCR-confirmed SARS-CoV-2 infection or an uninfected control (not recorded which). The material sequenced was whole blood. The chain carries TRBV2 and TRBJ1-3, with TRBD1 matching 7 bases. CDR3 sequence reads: CASSPGTDTSGNTIYF. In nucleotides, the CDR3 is TGTGCCAGCAGTCCCGGGACAGATACCTCTGGAAACACCATATATTTT. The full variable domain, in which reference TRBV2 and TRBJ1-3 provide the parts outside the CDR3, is EPEVTQTPSHQVTQMGQEVILRCVPISNHLYFYWYRQILGQKVEFLVSFYNNEISEKSEIFDDQFSVERPDGSNFTLKIRSTKLEDSAMYFCASSPGTDTSGNTIYFGEGSWLTVV.